Below are 28 T cell receptor beta chains sequenced from a single sample in a study of blood T cells in healthy people across ages. Using a J-beta primer mix together with a sample-barcoded 5' primer, a second PCR was run for about 6 to 11 cycles. A single record per CDR3 protein comes from TCRdb applying MiXCR to the 5' RACE reads. This table has 450,000 to 700,000 distinct CDR3 sequences, roughly 29% appearing once. Sequencing input: blood. The receptors shown here come from a woman in her seventies in good health.

This clonotype was counted a few times. The chain couples TRBV5-1 to TRBJ1-1; 11 nucleotides match TRBD1. CDR1 SGHRS and CDR2 YFSETQ come from the germline V gene. The J segment lost 6 bases and the V segment lost 4 bases, leaving 5 bases of the junction unmatched. This CDR3 has 14 amino acids. The CDR3 protein is CASSTRTGGAEAFF. The CDR3 nucleotides read TGCGCCAGCAGCACACGGACAGGGGGCGCTGAAGCTTTCTTT.

The genes are TRBV11-2 and TRBJ1-3; maybe TRBD1 (6 bases). This CDR3 has 16 residues. Germline CDR1 SGHAT, CDR2 FQNNGV. V gave up 5 bases and J gave up 0 bases, with 14 bases separating them. The CDR3 bases are TGTGCCAGCAGCCCAGGGACATTGTCCTCTGGAAACACCATATATTTT. Amino acid sequence: CASSPGTLSSGNTIYF.

This clonotype has more than one count but fewer than ten. The genes are TRBV29-1 and TRBJ2-5; 12 bases are shared with TRBD1. CDR1 SQVTM and CDR2 ANQGSEA come from the germline V gene. The CDR3 covers 13 residues. Unmatched junction bases numbered 9, after V lost 6 bases and J lost 10 bases. CDR3 nucleotide sequence: TGCAGCGTCCCGGGACAGGGGGCGCAGGGCCAGTACTTC. It is translated as CSVPGQGAQGQYF.

This chain links TRBV5-1 with TRBJ1-1; unclear D gene. Trimming took 0 bases from V and 5 from J, leaving 14 bases between them. The CDR3 is made up of 15 amino acids. Germline V gene sequence: CDR1 SGHRS, CDR2 YFSETQ. The CDR3, as DNA: TGCGCCAGCAGCTTGGATGCTGGCTCGAGGACTGAAGCTTTCTTT. Its translation is CASSLDAGSRTEAFF.

This clonotype was recorded once. The genes are TRBV6-1 and TRBJ1-2; 8 bases are a match to TRBD1. The germline CDR1 and CDR2 sequences are MNHNS and SASEGT. Trimming removed 7 bases from V and 0 bases from J; junction bases left unmatched: 7. The CDR3 consists of 15 residues. Here the CDR3 reads CASMGTGGANYGYTF. The CDR3 bases are TGTGCCAGCATGGGGACAGGCGGAGCTAACTATGGCTACACCTTC.

This clonotype showed up just a few times. At one end, the junction sequence differs from germline, possibly due to a read error. The V gene is TRBV3-1, the J gene TRBJ1-4, with a possible D match to TRBD1 (5 bases). Looked up from germline, CDR1 is LGHDT and CDR2 is YNNKEL (reference sequence). CDR3 length equals 15 residues. CDR3 in amino acids: CASSQQGSTNERLFF. The CDR3 nucleotides are TGTGCCAGCAGCCAGCAGGGTTCAACTAATGAAAGACTGTTTTTT.

The chain recombines TRBV9 with TRBJ2-3; tentatively, D is TRBD1 or TRBD2 (6 bases each). The CDR3 covers 17 residues. V dropped 2 bases and J dropped 2 bases, with 18 bases sitting between them. The germline gives CDR1 SGDLS, CDR2 YYNGEE. The CDR3 spells CASSVGGPARYTDTQYF. The CDR3 DNA is TGTGCCAGCAGCGTGGGGGGCCCGGCCCGATACACAGATACGCAGTATTTT.

This clonotype appeared many times. The chain carries TRBV20-1 and TRBJ2-1; no definite D call. The ends were cut back, 0 bases at V and 3 bases at J, with 6 bases in the middle. The CDR3 totals 13 residues. CDR1 and CDR2 from the germline V gene are DFQATT and SNEGSKA (reference sequence). CDR3 loop: CSARETDYNEQFF. The CDR3 nucleotides are TGCAGTGCTAGAGAAACAGACTACAATGAGCAGTTCTTC.

The V and J genes are TRBV6-1 and TRBJ2-1, with 8 bases aligning to TRBD1. This CDR3 region has 16 residues. The V segment lost 4 bases and the J segment 5 bases; nucleotides outside the gene matches: 10. Germline lookup yields CDR1 MNHNS and CDR2 SASEGT. The CDR3 sequence: CASSGWTGLRDNEQFF. Here the CDR3 DNA reads TGTGCCAGCAGTGGTTGGACAGGGCTTAGGGACAATGAGCAGTTCTTC.

This clonotype was counted only a few times. V usage is TRBV12-3 or TRBV12-4 and J usage is TRBJ2-1; D is perhaps TRBD2 (6 bases). V lost 4 bases and J 8 bases, leaving 12 bases between the germline ends. This CDR3 has 13 amino acids. The CDR3 nucleotides are TGTGCCAGCAGTTCTCGGCGGGGTGATGAGCAGTTCTTC. This sequence encodes CASSSRRGDEQFF.

CDR3 sequence reads: CASSPTTTGTPQIGQYF. CDR3 sequence (DNA): TGTGCCAGCAGTCCAACAACAACCGGGACTCCCCAGATCGGGCAGTACTTC. The genes are TRBV6-1 and TRBJ2-7; D is perhaps TRBD2 (6 bases). The CDR3 sequence is 17 residues long. Trimming pared 5 bases from V and 9 bases from J, leaving 29 bases between. Germline lookup yields CDR1 MNHNS and CDR2 SASEGT.

The CDR3 loop reads CASSQDRLAGVYNEQFF. The CDR3 nucleotides read TGTGCCAGCAGCCAAGATCGTCTAGCGGGGGTGTACAATGAGCAGTTCTTC. The chain joins TRBV4-2 to TRBJ2-1; 10 nucleotides agree with TRBD2. From germline, CDR1 is LGHNA and CDR2 YNFKEQ. J was trimmed by 4 bases and V by 0 bases; bases with no gene match: 6. This CDR3 comprises 17 residues.

With regard to this clonotype: At one end, the junction sequence differs from germline, possibly due to a read error. The V and J genes are TRBV20-1 and TRBJ1-1; no firm D call. The CDR3 has 13 residues. The V gene's germline CDR1 is DFQATT and CDR2 SNEGSKA (reference sequence). CDR3 amino acids: CSARDKSGVEAFF. The CDR3 nucleotides read TGCAGCGCTAGAGATAAGAGCGGGGTCGAAGCTTTCTTT.

J is TRBJ2-2 and V is TRBV5-1; D possibly matches TRBD1 or TRBD2 (5 bases each). The CDR3 length is 15 residues. Looked up from germline, CDR1 is SGHRS and CDR2 is YFSETQ. V gave up 6 bases and J gave up 3 bases, with 15 bases separating them. CDR3 sequence reads: CASTFRDGDTGELFF. CDR3 coding DNA: TGCGCCAGCACCTTCCGGGACGGTGACACCGGGGAGCTGTTTTTT.

This clonotype has more than one count but fewer than ten. This rearrangement joins TRBV6-1 to TRBJ1-4; 11 bases line up with TRBD1. Germline CDR1 and CDR2: MNHNS and SASEGT. V was clipped by 10 bases and J by 6 bases; unmatched bases: 10. This CDR3 spans 15 amino acids. CDR3 region: CATRTGGRVDEKLFF. The CDR3 nucleotides are TGTGCCACCCGGACAGGGGGCAGGGTGGATGAAAAACTGTTTTTT.

V usage is TRBV5-1 and J usage is TRBJ2-5, with D tentatively TRBD1 (6 bases). CDR1 and CDR2 (germline): SGHRS, YFSETQ. The CDR3 is 13 amino acids. V was cut by 4 bases and J by 4 bases, with 11 bases left in between. The CDR3: CASSVVGGETQYF. The CDR3 DNA sequence: TGCGCCAGCAGCGTGGTAGGGGGAGAGACCCAGTACTTC.

The chain joins TRBV20-1 to TRBJ2-5, with a weak D call TRBD2 (6 bases). Germline lookup yields CDR1 DFQATT and CDR2 SNEGSKA (reference sequence). Trimming pared 5 bases from V and 5 bases from J, leaving 18 bases between. The CDR3 contains 14 residues. The CDR3 DNA follows: TGCAGTGCTCCAGTAACTTCTCGGGGGGAGACCCAGTACTTC. It is translated as CSAPVTSRGETQYF.

The V and J genes are TRBV7-2 and TRBJ1-3, with 8 nucleotides matching TRBD1. V lost 4 bases, J lost 4 bases, and 6 bases stayed unmatched. CDR3 length: 15 residues. Germline CDR1 reads SGHTA; CDR2 reads FQGNSA. CDR3: CASSSRQGTGNTIYF. DNA of the CDR3: TGTGCCAGCAGCTCCCGACAGGGGACAGGAAACACCATATATTTT.

This clonotype was recorded at least ten times. This CDR3 reads CASREETQYF. The CDR3 coding sequence is TGTGCCAGCAGGGAAGAGACCCAGTACTTC. The V call is TRBV6-6, the J call TRBJ2-5; D not certain. CDR3 length equals 10 residues. With 6 bases removed from V and 3 bases from J, the gap between germline ends came to 2 bases. Germline V gene data show CDR1 as MNHNY and CDR2 as SVGAGI (reference sequence).

This clonotype was seen a handful of times. The rearrangement uses TRBV5-4 and TRBJ2-3; 11 bases match TRBD2. CDR3 length equals 16 residues. Germline V lookup: CDR1 SGHNT, CDR2 YYREEE (reference sequence). Losses at the gene ends were 1 base for V and 4 bases for J; bases not matched to a gene: 5. Written as DNA, the CDR3 is TGTGCCAGCAGCTTGCTTAGCGGGGGGGCGGCAGATACGCAGTATTTT. Its protein product is CASSLLSGGAADTQYF.

This clonotype has more than one count but fewer than ten. V usage is TRBV5-1 and J usage is TRBJ1-2; D is unclear. The V end lost 0 bases, the J end lost 4 bases, and 10 bases lay between the germline ends. This CDR3 has 14 residues. Germline lookup yields CDR1 SGHRS and CDR2 YFSETQ. Here the CDR3 reads CASSLGGTTYGYTF. The CDR3 nucleotides read TGCGCCAGCAGCTTGGGGGGAACGACCTATGGCTACACCTTC.

This chain connects TRBV6-5 to TRBJ2-3, with 8 bases fitting TRBD2. CDR3 length: 19 residues. Trimming at V came to 4 bases and at J to 0 bases, leaving 15 bases not matched to a gene. Per germline, CDR1 MNHEY and CDR2 SVGAGI. Here the CDR3 DNA reads TGTGCCAGCAGTTGGTTGGCGGGGGGTCCTAGGTCGAGCACAGATACGCAGTATTTT. It yields the protein CASSWLAGGPRSSTDTQYF.

There are a few counts of this clonotype. The J gene is TRBJ2-2, the V gene TRBV5-1; TRBD1 agrees at 7 bases. Germline values: CDR1 SGHRS, CDR2 YFSETQ. This CDR3 spans 15 amino acids. Trimming removed 4 bases from V and 6 bases from J; junction bases left unmatched: 9. The CDR3 loop reads CASSNGQALAGELFF. CDR3 nucleotide sequence: TGCGCCAGCAGCAACGGACAGGCCCTGGCCGGGGAGCTGTTTTTT.

This clonotype turned up a few times. The rearrangement uses TRBV4-1 and TRBJ1-2, with D possibly matching TRBD1 (6 bases). V was pared by 4 bases and J by 7 bases, with 22 bases between. CDR1 and CDR2 (germline): MGHRA, YSYEKL. The CDR3 runs 16 residues. In DNA, the CDR3 is TGCGCCAGCAGCCCACAAACAGGGTTATCCGCTCGTGGCTACACCTTC. This encodes CASSPQTGLSARGYTF.

This clonotype was counted a few times. This chain joins TRBV2 and TRBJ1-4; 10 bases agree with TRBD1. In germline, CDR1 is SNHLY, CDR2 FYNNEI. There are 16 residues in the CDR3. The ends lost 4 bases at V and 4 bases at J; junction bases unmatched: 6. The CDR3, as DNA: TGTGCCAGCAGTGGAAAGGGGACAGGGGATAATGAAAAACTGTTTTTT. This sequence encodes CASSGKGTGDNEKLFF.

The chain couples TRBV24-1 to TRBJ2-2; the D is unclear. The CDR3 length is 11 residues. In germline, CDR1 is KGHDR, CDR2 SFDVKD. Trimming took 5 bases from V and 7 from J, leaving 4 bases between them. For the CDR3, the DNA is TGTGCCACCAGTGGTGGCGGGGAGCTGTTTTTT. Translating gives CATSGGGELFF.

This clonotype was observed a few times. In DNA form, the CDR3 reads TGTGCCAGCAAAATGACTAGCGGGGCTTATGGGACCCAGTACTTC. This translates into CASKMTSGAYGTQYF. This chain connects TRBV2 to TRBJ2-5, with 11 bases identical to TRBD2. This CDR3 contains 15 residues. V shed 7 bases, J shed 7 bases, and the junction held 11 bases outside the gene matches. The germline gives CDR1 SNHLY, CDR2 FYNNEI.

This rearrangement joins TRBV15 to TRBJ2-1; weak D call: TRBD1 (6 bases). TRBJ2-5 matches the DNA end more closely, so the J call is doubtful. The CDR3 runs 16 residues. Germline-derived CDR1 and CDR2 are LNHNV and YYDKDF (reference sequence). In DNA form, the CDR3 reads TGTGCCACCAGCAGAGCTGCAGGGGTTCAAGGAGAGACCCAGTACTTC. Residues: CATSRAAGVQGETQYF.